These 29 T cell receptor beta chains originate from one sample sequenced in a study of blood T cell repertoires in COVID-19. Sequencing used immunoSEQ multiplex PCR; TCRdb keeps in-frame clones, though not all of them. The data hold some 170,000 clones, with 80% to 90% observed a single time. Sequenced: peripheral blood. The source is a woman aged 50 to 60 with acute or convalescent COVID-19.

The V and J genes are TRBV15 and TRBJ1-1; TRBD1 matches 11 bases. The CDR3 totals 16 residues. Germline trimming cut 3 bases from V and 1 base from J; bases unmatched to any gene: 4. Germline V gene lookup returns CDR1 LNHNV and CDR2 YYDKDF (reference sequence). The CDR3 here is CATSSRTGGANTEAFF. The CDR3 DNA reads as TGTGCCACCAGCAGTCGGACAGGGGGCGCGAACACTGAAGCTTTCTTT.

CDR3 DNA sequence: TGTGCCAGCAGCCCCAGGATTAACTATGGCTACACCTTC. It translates to CASSPRINYGYTF. The chain joins TRBV7-9 to TRBJ1-2; D uncertain. This CDR3 comprises 13 residues. Germline V lookup: CDR1 SEHNR, CDR2 FQNEAQ (reference sequence). Deletions cut 5 bases from V and 1 base from J, with 8 bases between.

In DNA, the CDR3 is TGTGCCAGCAGCTTAATTCACGGGGACACTGAAGCTTTCTTT. Protein product: CASSLIHGDTEAFF. This chain connects TRBV11-3 to TRBJ1-1, with D unclear. This CDR3 has 14 residues. Trimming removed 2 bases at V and 3 bases at J, with 10 bases between. From germline, CDR1 is SGHNT and CDR2 YENEEA.

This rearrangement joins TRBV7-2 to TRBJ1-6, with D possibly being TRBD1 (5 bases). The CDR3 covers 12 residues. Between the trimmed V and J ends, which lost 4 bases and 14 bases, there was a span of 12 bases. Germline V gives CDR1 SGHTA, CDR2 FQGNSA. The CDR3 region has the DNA TGTGCCAGCAGCTGGGGCTGGGGGGCCCTCCACTTT. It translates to CASSWGWGALHF.

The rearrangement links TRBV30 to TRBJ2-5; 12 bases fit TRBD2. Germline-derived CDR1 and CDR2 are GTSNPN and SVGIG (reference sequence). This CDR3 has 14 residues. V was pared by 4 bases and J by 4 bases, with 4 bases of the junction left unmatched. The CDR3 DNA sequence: TGTGCCTGGAACGCACTAGCGGGAGGAGAGACCCAGTACTTC. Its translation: CAWNALAGGETQYF.

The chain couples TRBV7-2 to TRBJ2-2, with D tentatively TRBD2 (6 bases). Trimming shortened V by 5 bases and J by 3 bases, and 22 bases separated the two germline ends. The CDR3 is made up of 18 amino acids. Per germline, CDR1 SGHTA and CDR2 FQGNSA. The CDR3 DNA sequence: TGTGCCAGCAGCCCCTTCGCGGGCAGGAGGGGTTACACCGGGGAGCTGTTTTTT. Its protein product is CASSPFAGRRGYTGELFF.

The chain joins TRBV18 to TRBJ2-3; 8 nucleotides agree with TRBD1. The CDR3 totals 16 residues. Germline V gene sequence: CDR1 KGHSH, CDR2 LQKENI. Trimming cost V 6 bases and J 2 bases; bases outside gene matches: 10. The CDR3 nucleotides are TGTGCCAGCTCGGGCTGGGCAGGGGGCGTCACAGATACGCAGTATTTT. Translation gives CASSGWAGGVTDTQYF.

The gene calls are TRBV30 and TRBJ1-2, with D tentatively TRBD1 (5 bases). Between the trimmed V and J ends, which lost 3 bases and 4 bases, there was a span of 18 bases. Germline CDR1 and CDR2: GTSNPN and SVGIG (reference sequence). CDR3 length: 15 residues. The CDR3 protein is CAWRRATASFYGYTF. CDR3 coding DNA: TGTGCCTGGAGAAGGGCGACAGCCTCTTTCTATGGCTACACCTTC.

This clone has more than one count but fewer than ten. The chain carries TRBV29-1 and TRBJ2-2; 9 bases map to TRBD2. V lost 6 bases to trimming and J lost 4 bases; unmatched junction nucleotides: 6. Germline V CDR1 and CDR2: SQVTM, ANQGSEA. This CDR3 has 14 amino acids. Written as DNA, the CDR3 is TGCAGCGTCCGCGGGAGGGGTTCCACCGGGGAGCTGTTTTTT. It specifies CSVRGRGSTGELFF.

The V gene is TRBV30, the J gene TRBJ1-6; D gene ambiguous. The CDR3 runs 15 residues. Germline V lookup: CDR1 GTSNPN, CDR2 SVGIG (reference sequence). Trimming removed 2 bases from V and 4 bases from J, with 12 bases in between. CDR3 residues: CAWSPKSTYNSPLHF. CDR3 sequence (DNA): TGTGCCTGGAGTCCAAAGTCCACATATAATTCACCCCTCCACTTT. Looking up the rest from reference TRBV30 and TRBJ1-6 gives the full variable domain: SQTIHQWPATLVQPVGSPLSLECTVEGTSNPNLYWYRQAAGRGLQLLFYSVGIGQISSEVPQNLSASRPQDRQFILSSKKLLLSDSGFYLCAWSPKSTYNSPLHFGNGTRLTVT.

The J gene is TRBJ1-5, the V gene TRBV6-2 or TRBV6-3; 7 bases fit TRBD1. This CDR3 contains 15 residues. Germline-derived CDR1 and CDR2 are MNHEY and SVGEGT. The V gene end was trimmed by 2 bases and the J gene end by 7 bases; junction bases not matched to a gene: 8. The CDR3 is CASSYPDRDGQPQHF. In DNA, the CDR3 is TGTGCCAGCAGTTACCCCGACAGGGATGGGCAGCCCCAGCATTTT.

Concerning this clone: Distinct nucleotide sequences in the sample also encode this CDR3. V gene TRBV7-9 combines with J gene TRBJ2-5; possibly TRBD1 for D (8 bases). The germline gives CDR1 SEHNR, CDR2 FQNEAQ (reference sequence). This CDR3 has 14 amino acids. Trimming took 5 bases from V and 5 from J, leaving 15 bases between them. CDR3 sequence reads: CASSIGQGGETQYF. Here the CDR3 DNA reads TGTGCCAGCAGCATCGGACAGGGAGGGGAGACCCAGTACTTC. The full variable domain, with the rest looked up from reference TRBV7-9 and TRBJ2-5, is DTGVSQNPRHKITKRGQNVTFRCDPISEHNRLYWYRQTLGQGPEFLTYFQNEAQLEKSRLLSDRFSAERPKGSFSTLEIQRTEQGDSAMYLCASSIGQGGETQYFGPGTRLLVL.

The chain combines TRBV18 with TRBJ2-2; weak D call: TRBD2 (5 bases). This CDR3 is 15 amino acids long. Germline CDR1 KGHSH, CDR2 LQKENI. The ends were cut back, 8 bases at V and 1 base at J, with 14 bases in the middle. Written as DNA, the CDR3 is TGTGCCAGCCCTCCTCAGAGGGAGAACACCGGGGAGCTGTTTTTT. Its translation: CASPPQRENTGELFF.

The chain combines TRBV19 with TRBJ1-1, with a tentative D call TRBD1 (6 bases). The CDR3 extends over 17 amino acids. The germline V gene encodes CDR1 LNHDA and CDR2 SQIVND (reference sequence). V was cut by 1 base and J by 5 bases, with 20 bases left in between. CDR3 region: CASSIGLNRQVKTEAFF. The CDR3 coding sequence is TGTGCCAGTAGTATAGGTTTAAATCGACAGGTTAAGACTGAAGCTTTCTTT. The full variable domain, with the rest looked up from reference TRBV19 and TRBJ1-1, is DGGITQSPKYLFRKEGQNVTLSCEQNLNHDAMYWYRQDPGQGLRLIYYSQIVNDFQKGDIAEGYSVSREKKESFPLTVTSAQKNPTAFYLCASSIGLNRQVKTEAFFGQGTRLTVV.

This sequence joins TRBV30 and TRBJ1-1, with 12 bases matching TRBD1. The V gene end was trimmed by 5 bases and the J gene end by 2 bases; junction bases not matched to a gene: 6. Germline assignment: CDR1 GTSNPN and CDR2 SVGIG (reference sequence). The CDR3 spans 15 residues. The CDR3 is CAWDGTGGSNTEAFF. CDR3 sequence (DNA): TGTGCCTGGGACGGGACAGGGGGCTCCAACACTGAAGCTTTCTTT. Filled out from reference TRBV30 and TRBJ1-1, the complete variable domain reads SQTIHQWPATLVQPVGSPLSLECTVEGTSNPNLYWYRQAAGRGLQLLFYSVGIGQISSEVPQNLSASRPQDRQFILSSKKLLLSDSGFYLCAWDGTGGSNTEAFFGQGTRLTVV.

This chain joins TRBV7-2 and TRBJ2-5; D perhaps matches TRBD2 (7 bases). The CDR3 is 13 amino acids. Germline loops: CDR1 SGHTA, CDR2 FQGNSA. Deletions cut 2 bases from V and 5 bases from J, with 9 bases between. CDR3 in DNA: TGTGCCAGCAGCTTACCGGGGGGCGAGACCCAGTACTTC. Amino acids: CASSLPGGETQYF.

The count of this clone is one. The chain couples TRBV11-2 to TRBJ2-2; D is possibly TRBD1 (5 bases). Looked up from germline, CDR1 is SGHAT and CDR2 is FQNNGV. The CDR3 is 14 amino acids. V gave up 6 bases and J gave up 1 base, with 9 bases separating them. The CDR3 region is CASRFGQNTGELFF. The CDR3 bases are TGTGCCAGCAGATTCGGACAGAACACCGGGGAGCTGTTTTTT.

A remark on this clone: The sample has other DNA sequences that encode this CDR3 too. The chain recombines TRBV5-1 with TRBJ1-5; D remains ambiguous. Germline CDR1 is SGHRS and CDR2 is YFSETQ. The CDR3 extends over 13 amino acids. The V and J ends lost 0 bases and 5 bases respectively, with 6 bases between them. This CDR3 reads CASSLDRDQPQHF. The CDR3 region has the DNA TGCGCCAGCAGCTTGGACAGAGATCAGCCCCAGCATTTT.

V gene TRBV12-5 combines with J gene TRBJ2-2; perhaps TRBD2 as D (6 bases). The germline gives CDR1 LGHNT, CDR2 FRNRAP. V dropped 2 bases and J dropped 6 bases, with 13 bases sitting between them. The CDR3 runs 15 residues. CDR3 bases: TGTGCTAGTGGTTTGTCGGCGGGGAAACCCGGGGAGCTGTTTTTT. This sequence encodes CASGLSAGKPGELFF. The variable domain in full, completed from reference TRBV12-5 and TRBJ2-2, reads DARVTQTPRHKVTEMGQEVTMRCQPILGHNTVFWYRQTMMQGLELLAYFRNRAPLDDSGMPKDRFSAEMPDATLATLKIQPSEPRDSAVYFCASGLSAGKPGELFFGEGSRLTVL.

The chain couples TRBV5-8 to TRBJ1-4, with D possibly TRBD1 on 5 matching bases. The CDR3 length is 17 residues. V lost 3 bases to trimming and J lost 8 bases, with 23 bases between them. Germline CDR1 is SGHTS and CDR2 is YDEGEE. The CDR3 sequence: CASSYSWGGVAREKLFF. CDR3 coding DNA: TGTGCCAGCAGCTACTCCTGGGGCGGGGTGGCACGCGAAAAACTGTTTTTT.

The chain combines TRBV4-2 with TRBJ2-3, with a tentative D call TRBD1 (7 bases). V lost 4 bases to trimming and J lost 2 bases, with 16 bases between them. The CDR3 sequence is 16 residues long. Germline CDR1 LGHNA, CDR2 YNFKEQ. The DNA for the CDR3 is TGTGCCAGCAGCCCAAACAGGGGACTCAACACAGATACGCAGTATTTT. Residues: CASSPNRGLNTDTQYF.

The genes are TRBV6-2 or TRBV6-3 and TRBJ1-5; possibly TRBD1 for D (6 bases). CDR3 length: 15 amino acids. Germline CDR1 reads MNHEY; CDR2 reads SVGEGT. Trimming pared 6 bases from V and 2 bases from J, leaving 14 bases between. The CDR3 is CASSAQGLGNQPQHF. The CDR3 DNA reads TGTGCCAGCAGCGCACAGGGTTTGGGCAATCAGCCCCAGCATTTT.

This CDR3 reads CASSPGLAGGIQYF. CDR3 coding DNA: TGTGCCAGTAGCCCCGGGCTAGCGGGAGGCATTCAGTACTTC. The chain is built from TRBV19 and TRBJ2-4; 11 bases line up with TRBD2. With V trimmed by 6 bases and J by 9 bases, 7 bases remained unmatched. From germline, CDR1 is LNHDA and CDR2 SQIVND (reference sequence). CDR3 length: 14 amino acids.

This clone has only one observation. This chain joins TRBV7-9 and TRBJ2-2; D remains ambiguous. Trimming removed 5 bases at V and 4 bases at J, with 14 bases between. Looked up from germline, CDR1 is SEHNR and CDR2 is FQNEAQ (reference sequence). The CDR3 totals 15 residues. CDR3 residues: CASSAAPGSTGELFF. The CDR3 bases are TGTGCCAGCAGCGCGGCCCCCGGCTCCACCGGGGAGCTGTTTTTT.

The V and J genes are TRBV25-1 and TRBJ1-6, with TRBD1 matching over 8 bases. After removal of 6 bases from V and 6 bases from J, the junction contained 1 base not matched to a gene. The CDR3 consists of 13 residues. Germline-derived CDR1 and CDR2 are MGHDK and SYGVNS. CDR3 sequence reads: CASRDRGNSPLHF. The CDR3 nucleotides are TGTGCCAGCAGAGACAGGGGTAATTCACCCCTCCACTTT.

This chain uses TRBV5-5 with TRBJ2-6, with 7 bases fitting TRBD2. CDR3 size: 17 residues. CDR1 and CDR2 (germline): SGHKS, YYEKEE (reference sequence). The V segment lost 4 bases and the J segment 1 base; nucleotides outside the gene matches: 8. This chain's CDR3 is CASSPRGIQSGANVLTF. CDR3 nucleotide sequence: TGTGCCAGCAGCCCGCGGGGGATCCAATCTGGGGCCAACGTCCTGACTTTC.

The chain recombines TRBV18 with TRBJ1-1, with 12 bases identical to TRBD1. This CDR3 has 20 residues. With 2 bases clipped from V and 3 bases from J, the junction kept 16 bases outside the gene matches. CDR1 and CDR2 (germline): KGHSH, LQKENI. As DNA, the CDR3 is TGTGCCAGCTCACCATCGATAAAGGGACAGGGGGCTTCGGTGGACACTGAAGCTTTCTTT. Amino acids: CASSPSIKGQGASVDTEAFF.

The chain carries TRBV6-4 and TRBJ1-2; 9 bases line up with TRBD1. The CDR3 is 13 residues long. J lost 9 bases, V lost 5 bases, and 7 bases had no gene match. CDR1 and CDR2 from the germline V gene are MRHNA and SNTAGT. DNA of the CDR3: TGTGCCAGCAGTCCTAGGACAGGGGAAAGCTACACCTTC. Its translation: CASSPRTGESYTF.

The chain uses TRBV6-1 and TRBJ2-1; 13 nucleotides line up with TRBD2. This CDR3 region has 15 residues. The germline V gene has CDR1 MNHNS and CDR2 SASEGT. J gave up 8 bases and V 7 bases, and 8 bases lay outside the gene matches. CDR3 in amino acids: CASKWTSGSRDEQFF. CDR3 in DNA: TGTGCCAGCAAGTGGACTAGCGGGAGTAGGGATGAGCAGTTCTTC.